This T cell receptor (beta chain) was sequenced for a study of shared clonotypes between healthy human individuals. Study-level results: It was the few donors that limited the genetic and exposure-history diversity represented.

A remark on this clone: Its target is unknown.

TCRdb keeps only in-frame clones here, not all; method: immunoSEQ multiplex PCR. The sample has 1.6 million or so clones, about 98.5% seen once. The donor population consisted of healthy HIV-negative adults with no recent acute infections or vaccinations. Donors, without exception, were Caucasian adults residing in Nashville, Tennessee. The sample consisted of naive CD4+ T cells sorted from blood. As to subset: CD45RA+ positively selected. This clonotype was obtained from a young man in good health.

CDR3 residues: CASTSIGRVSYEQYF. In DNA, the CDR3 is TGTGCCAGCACCTCGATAGGGCGGGTCTCCTACGAGCAGTACTTC. The chain combines TRBV27 with TRBJ2-7; TRBD2 is a possible D gene (5 bases). The germline V gene encodes CDR1 MNHEY and CDR2 SMNVEV (reference sequence). V gave up 7 bases and J gave up 0 bases, with 16 bases separating them. The CDR3 loop spans 15 amino acids.